These 21 T cell receptor beta chains came from one sample sequenced in a study of human T cells and chemical hapten exposure. As to time point: patch test 2, 6 weeks after DPC sensitization. Sample treatment: therapeutic diphenylcyclopropenone sensitization with weekly scalp DPC. MiXCR, applied by TCRdb to the RACE reads, yields one record per CDR3 protein. The sample lists roughly 96,000 distinct CDR3 sequences, about 9.6% occurring once. The sequencing used whole blood, collected in connection with sensitization to the hapten diphenylcyclopropenone (DPC). The receptor set was obtained from a middle-aged woman with alopecia areata. Some clones in this sample may be carry-over from other donors' samples.

This clonotype has a count of ten or more. This rearrangement joins TRBV6-2 or TRBV6-3 to TRBJ2-7; 13 positions agree with TRBD2. The germline V gene encodes CDR1 MNHEY and CDR2 SVGEGT. The CDR3 totals 16 residues. V lost 6 bases and J lost 1; bases outside the gene matches: 6. The CDR3 sequence: CASSPGLAGASYEQYF. In nucleotides, the CDR3 is TGTGCCAGCAGCCCTGGACTAGCGGGGGCATCCTACGAGCAGTACTTC.

This clonotype was detected a few times. This CDR3 reads CAWSVRGSGGYTF. The CDR3 DNA follows: TGTGCCTGGAGTGTACGCGGCAGTGGAGGCTACACCTTC. The chain couples TRBV30 to TRBJ1-2; D is unresolved. Germline V gives CDR1 GTSNPN, CDR2 SVGIG (reference sequence). Trimming pared 0 bases from V and 8 bases from J, leaving 13 bases between. CDR3 length: 13 residues.

This clonotype was recorded many times. The chain couples TRBV10-3 to TRBJ2-5; the D is unclear. CDR3 length: 12 residues. Germline-derived CDR1 and CDR2 are ENHRY and SYGVKD. V lost 11 bases to trimming and J lost 4 bases, with 14 bases between them. The CDR3 region is CAVREAGETQYF. The CDR3 bases are TGTGCCGTAAGAGAAGCTGGAGAGACCCAGTACTTC.

This clonotype was detected a few times. CDR3 nucleotides: TGTGCCAGCAGTTTAGACTCCCAAGAGACCCAGTACTTC. This codes for CASSLDSQETQYF. The V call is TRBV28, the J call TRBJ2-5; D is undetermined. Germline V gives CDR1 MDHEN, CDR2 SYDVKM. The CDR3 has 13 residues. Trimming shortened V by 2 bases and J by 1 base, and 5 bases separated the two germline ends.

This clonotype was counted many times. The CDR3 here is CASSTPMGLSNTGELFF. As DNA, the CDR3 is TGTGCCAGCAGCACACCCATGGGGCTCTCGAACACCGGGGAGCTGTTTTTT. The chain joins TRBV7-6 to TRBJ2-2, with D possibly matching TRBD1 (5 bases). The V and J ends lost 5 bases and 0 bases respectively, with 16 bases between them. This CDR3 is built from 17 residues. Germline CDR1 SGHVS, CDR2 FNYEAQ.

J is TRBJ1-4 and V is TRBV7-6, with 9 positions matching TRBD1. The V gene's germline CDR1 is SGHVS and CDR2 FNYEAQ. Trimming took 5 bases from V and 5 from J; bases not matched to a gene: 9. CDR3 size: 16 residues. The CDR3 loop is CASSPRVGQGNEKLFF. Here the CDR3 DNA reads TGTGCCAGCAGCCCGAGGGTAGGACAGGGGAATGAAAAACTGTTTTTT.

The chain employs TRBV7-2 and TRBJ2-3; the D gene is possibly TRBD2 (5 bases). This CDR3 spans 16 amino acids. The V gene's germline CDR1 is SGHTA and CDR2 FQGNSA. V was clipped by 2 bases and J by 6 bases, with 18 bases between them. Here the CDR3 DNA reads TGTGCCAGCAGCTTAAAAGCTGCCACCCGAGGGGATACGCAGTATTTT. Encoded protein: CASSLKAATRGDTQYF.

This clonotype came up a few times. The chain carries TRBV5-5 and TRBJ1-6; no clear D gene. Germline V CDR1 and CDR2: SGHKS, YYEKEE (reference sequence). CDR3 size: 14 residues. V lost 4 bases to trimming and J lost 2 bases, with 7 bases between them. The CDR3 protein is CASSPWPYNSPLHF. In DNA form, the CDR3 reads TGTGCCAGCAGCCCCTGGCCCTATAATTCACCCCTCCACTTT.

Many counts were recorded for this clonotype. The chain employs TRBV27 and TRBJ2-6, with D perhaps assigned TRBD1 or TRBD2 (5 bases each). The CDR3 is 16 amino acids. V was trimmed by 6 bases and J by 0 bases, leaving 12 bases between them. Germline V gene data show CDR1 as MNHEY and CDR2 as SMNVEV (reference sequence). This chain's CDR3 is CASSPGPHSGANVLTF. The CDR3 nucleotides read TGTGCCAGCAGCCCGGGACCTCACTCTGGGGCCAACGTCCTGACTTTC.

The rearrangement joins TRBV27 to TRBJ2-3; D remains ambiguous. The CDR3 runs 13 residues. In germline, CDR1 is MNHEY, CDR2 SMNVEV (reference sequence). V lost 3 bases, J lost 6 bases, and 10 bases lay in between. CDR3 coding DNA: TGTGCCAGCAGTTTGGTACGGATGGATACGCAGTATTTT. Protein sequence: CASSLVRMDTQYF.

The V call is TRBV29-1, the J call TRBJ2-3; no reliable D call. CDR1 is SQVTM and CDR2 is ANQGSEA in the germline V gene. V was shortened by 2 bases and J by 0 bases, with 18 bases between the two germline ends. The CDR3 has 17 residues. CDR3 sequence reads: CSVECRWADCSTDTQYF. CDR3 nucleotide sequence: TGCAGCGTTGAATGCAGGTGGGCTGATTGCAGCACAGATACGCAGTATTTT.

This clonotype was recorded many times. CDR3 protein: CASSVAIDNPDYGYTF. The DNA of the CDR3 is TGTGCCAGCAGCGTAGCGATTGACAACCCAGACTATGGCTACACCTTC. The J gene is TRBJ1-2, the V gene TRBV9; D gene uncertain. The ends were cut back, 0 bases at V and 3 bases at J, with 15 bases in the middle. The CDR3 consists of 16 residues. Germline assignment: CDR1 SGDLS and CDR2 YYNGEE.

This clonotype was seen more than once but under ten times. The CDR3 DNA reads TGTGCCAGCAGTTTACAGGGACCGGCTAATGAAAAACTGTTTTTT. Protein product: CASSLQGPANEKLFF. The rearrangement joins TRBV12-3 or TRBV12-4 to TRBJ1-4, with D possibly matching TRBD1 (5 bases). With 2 bases removed from V and 3 bases from J, the gap between germline ends came to 10 bases. The CDR3 runs 15 residues.

This clonotype has ten or more counts. The CDR3 here is CASSLAGGWYEQYF. CDR3 coding DNA: TGTGCCAGCAGCCTAGCGGGGGGTTGGTACGAGCAGTACTTC. The V call is TRBV14, the J call TRBJ2-7, with 10 bases aligning to TRBD2. This CDR3 spans 14 amino acids. The V segment lost 4 bases and the J segment 4 bases; nucleotides outside the gene matches: 4. Germline V CDR1 and CDR2: SGHDN, FVKESK.

J is TRBJ2-3 and V is TRBV29-1, with 9 positions matching TRBD1. CDR3 length equals 12 residues. Germline V gene sequence: CDR1 SQVTM, CDR2 ANQGSEA. With 7 bases clipped from V and 1 base from J, the junction kept 0 bases outside the gene matches. CDR3 DNA: TGCAGCGGGACAGGGGGCACAGATACGCAGTATTTT. Its protein product is CSGTGGTDTQYF.

A few counts support this clonotype. The chain recombines TRBV28 with TRBJ1-5; D not resolved. Germline V gene data show CDR1 as MDHEN and CDR2 as SYDVKM. This CDR3 has 14 residues. The V end lost 6 bases, the J end lost 3 bases, and 12 bases lay between the germline ends. CDR3 protein: CASSLPGNNQPQHF. The CDR3 DNA sequence: TGTGCCAGCAGCCTTCCGGGGAACAATCAGCCCCAGCATTTT.

This clonotype was recorded many times. The rearrangement links TRBV6-2 or TRBV6-3 to TRBJ2-1; a weak D match, TRBD1 (6 bases). The germline V gene has CDR1 MNHEY and CDR2 SVGEGT. The CDR3 has 16 residues. V was cut by 5 bases and J by 1 base, with 15 bases left in between. CDR3 nucleotides: TGTGCCAGCAGTCGTACAGGGACCGGGTCCTACAATGAGCAGTTCTTC. Translation gives CASSRTGTGSYNEQFF.

This sequence joins TRBV7-2 and TRBJ1-1; D gene unclear. From germline, CDR1 is SGHTA and CDR2 FQGNSA. The ends were cut back, 5 bases at V and 3 bases at J, with 13 bases in the middle. The CDR3 runs 14 residues. CDR3 nucleotide sequence: TGTGCCAGCAGCGAAGGGTTGTACGACACTGAAGCTTTCTTT. Its translation: CASSEGLYDTEAFF.

There are a few counts of this clonotype. The rearrangement links TRBV6-5 to TRBJ2-3, with no clear D. The ends were cut back, 5 bases at V and 0 bases at J, with 12 bases in the middle. CDR1 is MNHEY and CDR2 is SVGAGI in the germline V gene. CDR3 length: 15 amino acids. The CDR3 DNA follows: TGTGCCAGCAGTCCCCCCGGCCGAAGCACAGATACGCAGTATTTT. It yields the protein CASSPPGRSTDTQYF.

Turning to this clonotype: This may come from a read error, since a much larger clone is one base off. The chain carries TRBV12-3 or TRBV12-4 and TRBJ2-1; weak D call: TRBD2 (5 bases). The CDR3 contains 16 residues. The CDR3 sequence is CASSSRRADSYNGQFF. The DNA for the CDR3 is TGTGCCAGCAGTTCCCGAAGAGCGGACTCCTACAATGGGCAGTTCTTC.

For the CDR3, the DNA is TGTGCCAGCAGCGTTATGCAGGGGGCGGATGAGACCCAGTACTTC. Translating gives CASSVMQGADETQYF. The chain joins TRBV9 to TRBJ2-5; 8 bases fit TRBD1. Germline V gene sequence: CDR1 SGDLS, CDR2 YYNGEE. V lost 2 bases and J lost 5; bases outside the gene matches: 8. The CDR3 extends over 15 amino acids.